The present entry profiles one T cell receptor (beta chain) with its context. Its antigen is undetermined. The sample belongs to a study of Ad26.COV2.S vaccination and SARS-CoV-2 variants. Study overall: It was the COV1001 Ad26.COV2.S trial arm that included the donor. Intramuscular Ad26.COV2.S at 5x10^10 or 1x10^11 viral particles.

V lost 3 bases, J lost 4 bases, and 13 bases lay in between. The CDR3 runs 15 residues. Germline assignment: CDR1 MNHEY and CDR2 SMNVEV (reference sequence). Treatment given: 15 to 20 received Ad26.COV2.S at low or high dose, single or two shots; about 5 received placebo; per-sample allocation not given. Sample collection was performed on day 63 after the first vaccine or placebo injection. Study-level findings and limits: Quantification of TCR breadth and depth may have yielded underestimates of total T cell responses.

Profiled with immunoSEQ multiplex PCR; TCRdb holds only in-frame clones, not every one. Of some 250,000 clones in the sample, roughly 90% were seen once. The material sequenced was peripheral blood, taken in a trial of Ad26.COV2.S vaccine versus placebo. The origin of this receptor is a person aged 18-65 years who received the Ad26.COV2.S COVID-19 vaccine or a placebo. The chain has TRBV27 and TRBJ2-1, with D uncertain. This CDR3 reads CASSFRRVGYNEQFF. The CDR3 DNA follows: TGTGCCAGCAGTTTTCGAAGGGTAGGGTACAATGAGCAGTTCTTC.